This TCR beta chain was profiled in a study of CD8 T cells in ankylosing spondylitis. Overall study results and limits: Ankylosing spondylitis blood appeared to be characterized by a TCR beta motif of under ten highly homologous variants. A number of the motif variants had already been described in reactive arthritis synovial fluid and blood.

Germline V gene sequence: CDR1 LGHNA, CDR2 YSLEER. This CDR3 is 17 amino acids long. Trimming stripped 0 bases from V and 2 bases from J, with 14 bases between. 5'-RACE, quantitative and with molecular barcodes, yielded the TCR beta libraries. TCRdb re-derived calls from the 5' RACE reads in MiXCR, one entry per CDR3 protein. This sample has about 210,000 distinct CDR3 sequences; about 7% occur once, and the top ten carry over 12%. This clonotype was seen at least ten times. Antigen unknown. The rearrangement joins TRBV4-3 to TRBJ2-1, with D tentatively TRBD1 (5 bases). This clonotype was sampled from a male donor with ankylosing spondylitis. The sequencing input was blood, either unsorted or a sorted T cell fraction (not recorded which). The CDR3, as DNA: TGCGCCAGCAGCCAAGAAATTCTTAGGGGTCCCTACAATGAGCAGTTCTTC. This sequence encodes CASSQEILRGPYNEQFF.